This T cell receptor beta chain was obtained from a study of blood T cell repertoires in COVID-19. Background on the study: The origin of the acute and convalescent COVID-19 samples was the United States, Italy and Spain. Sources were T cells, B-cell-depleted T cells, or PBMCs; the material itself was cDNA or gDNA.

The authors' processing: Reference gene primers were amplified, and this amplification served to estimate nucleated cell counts. Assay: immunoSEQ multiplex PCR; the TCRdb copy retains only in-frame clones and omits some. Clonal size and the V and J genes are those of that table, whereas D and trimming came from the DNA. The data show under 150,000 clones, with approximately 90% seen just once and 1.8% held by the top ten. The CDR3 extends over 16 amino acids. Germline V lookup: CDR1 LNHNV, CDR2 YYDKDF (reference sequence). V gave up 5 bases and J gave up 1 base; unmatched junction bases: 7. Sequencing was done on a sample of peripheral blood. The chain uses TRBV15 and TRBJ2-3; 9 bases align to TRBD2. The origin of this receptor is a human donor with active COVID-19. The donor label of this sample is uncertain. CDR3 coding DNA: TGTGCCACCAGCCGACGACTAGCGGTAGGCACAGATACGCAGTATTTT. Its translation: CATSRRLAVGTDTQYF.